Listed here are 20 T cell receptor beta chains from one sample, sequenced in a study of blood T cell repertoires in COVID-19. TCRdb's table, derived via immunoSEQ multiplex PCR, lists solely in-frame clones and lacks some. The table shows 150,000 or so clones, with roughly 91% occurring only once. The source material was peripheral blood. The receptors were gathered from a man aged 18 to 35 with acute or convalescent COVID-19.

The J gene is TRBJ2-5, the V gene TRBV24-1; a possible D gene is TRBD1 (6 bases). The CDR3 sequence is 14 residues long. CDR1 and CDR2 from the germline V gene are KGHDR and SFDVKD. The germline V and J ends were trimmed by 7 bases and 5 bases, with 16 bases remaining between them. The CDR3 loop is CATSKAGAQETQYF. The DNA of the CDR3 is TGTGCCACCAGCAAGGCAGGGGCGCAGGAGACCCAGTACTTC.

J is TRBJ1-4 and V is TRBV3-1 (or the pseudogene TRBV3-2); D not resolved. This CDR3 is 15 amino acids long. Germline-derived CDR1 and CDR2 are LGHDT and YNNKEL (reference sequence). V lost 1 base and J lost 8, with 14 bases in between. The CDR3 loop is CASSQGMHSVEKLFF. The CDR3 nucleotides are TGTGCCAGCAGCCAAGGGATGCATAGCGTGGAAAAACTGTTTTTT.

The rearrangement uses TRBV7-9 and TRBJ1-1; a possible D gene is TRBD1 (5 bases). V was shortened by 0 bases and J by 0 bases, with 14 bases between the two germline ends. Germline V gene data show CDR1 as SEHNR and CDR2 as FQNEAQ (reference sequence). This CDR3 has 17 amino acids. The CDR3 region is CASSLALGEGMNTEAFF. The CDR3 nucleotides are TGTGCCAGCAGCTTAGCGCTCGGGGAGGGGATGAACACTGAAGCTTTCTTT.

The sample holds one count of this clone. This chain's CDR3 is CASSVQVAGAFF. The CDR3 DNA is TGTGCCAGCAGCGTACAGGTCGCAGGCGCTTTCTTT. The rearrangement links TRBV9 to TRBJ1-1; D gene ambiguous. V lost 1 base to trimming and J lost 11 bases, with 12 bases between them. The V gene's germline CDR1 is SGDLS and CDR2 YYNGEE. The CDR3 sequence is 12 residues long.

The chain joins TRBV5-1 to TRBJ2-3; TRBD1 is a possible D gene (6 bases). Trimming removed 6 bases at V and 4 bases at J, with 12 bases between. Germline V gene sequence: CDR1 SGHRS, CDR2 YFSETQ. This CDR3 is 13 amino acids long. The CDR3 reads CASNLAGADTQYF. The CDR3 coding sequence is TGCGCCAGCAACCTAGCAGGGGCAGATACGCAGTATTTT. Using reference TRBV5-1 and TRBJ2-3 for the parts outside the CDR3, the full variable domain is KAGVTQTPRYLIKTRGQQVTLSCSPISGHRSVSWYQQTPGQGLQFLFEYFSETQRNKGNFPGRFSGRQFSNSRSEMNVSTLELGDSALYLCASNLAGADTQYFGPGTRLTVL.

The chain combines TRBV5-1 with TRBJ1-1, with D uncertain. V gave up 0 bases and J gave up 11 bases, with 17 bases separating them. The germline V gene has CDR1 SGHRS and CDR2 YFSETQ. CDR3 size: 14 residues. This CDR3 is CASSLVGGRETAFF. CDR3 sequence (DNA): TGCGCCAGCAGCTTGGTAGGTGGGAGGGAGACGGCTTTCTTT.

This sequence joins TRBV9 and TRBJ2-1; tentative D call: TRBD1 (5 bases). This CDR3 region has 16 residues. V was trimmed by 3 bases and J by 5 bases, leaving 18 bases between them. Germline V gives CDR1 SGDLS, CDR2 YYNGEE. CDR3 coding DNA: TGTGCCAGCAGCGCAGGGTCCCTACCCCTAGACAATGAGCAGTTCTTC. Translating it yields CASSAGSLPLDNEQFF. Full variable domain (rest looked up from reference TRBV9 and TRBJ2-1): DSGVTQTPKHLITATGQRVTLRCSPRSGDLSVYWYQQSLDQGLQFLIQYYNGEERAKGNILERFSAQQFPDLHSELNLSSLELGDSALYFCASSAGSLPLDNEQFFGPGTRLTVL.

V gene TRBV11-2 combines with J gene TRBJ1-1; a weak D match, TRBD1 (6 bases). The V and J ends lost 4 bases and 7 bases respectively, with 16 bases between them. This CDR3 has 14 amino acids. The germline V gene has CDR1 SGHAT and CDR2 FQNNGV. CDR3 bases: TGTGCCAGCAGCTCCACACAGGGTAGGAATGAAGCTTTCTTT. It is translated as CASSSTQGRNEAFF.

J is TRBJ1-4 and V is TRBV30; tentatively, D is TRBD1 (6 bases). Per the germline V gene, CDR1 is GTSNPN and CDR2 is SVGIG (reference sequence). Trimming left V 2 bases short and J 8 bases short, with 12 bases between. This CDR3 region has 13 residues. The CDR3 DNA is TGTGCCTGGAGTACAGGGAGGGAGGAAAAACTGTTTTTT. This codes for CAWSTGREEKLFF.

The rearrangement joins TRBV5-1 to TRBJ2-3; perhaps TRBD2 as D (7 bases). CDR1 and CDR2 from the germline V gene are SGHRS and YFSETQ. The CDR3 totals 15 residues. Trimming shortened V by 4 bases and J by 3 bases, and 15 bases separated the two germline ends. The CDR3 DNA follows: TGCGCCAGCAGCCCACGCGGGGGCGAAACAGATACGCAGTATTTT. This translates into CASSPRGGETDTQYF.

The chain has TRBV19 and TRBJ2-1; TRBD1 matches at 8 bases. V lost 7 bases to trimming and J lost 0 bases; unmatched junction nucleotides: 11. CDR1 and CDR2 from the germline V gene are LNHDA and SQIVND (reference sequence). The CDR3 sequence is 17 residues long. In nucleotides, the CDR3 is TGTGCCAGTACCCTCCGACAGGGGTCAAGCTCCTACAATGAGCAGTTCTTC. This sequence encodes CASTLRQGSSSYNEQFF.

The chain recombines TRBV3-1 (or the pseudogene TRBV3-2) with TRBJ2-7; the D is unclear. The CDR3 totals 11 residues. The germline V and J ends were trimmed by 5 bases and 7 bases, with 9 bases remaining between them. Germline loops: CDR1 LGHDT, CDR2 YNNKEL (reference sequence). CDR3 protein: CASSYLGEQYF. As DNA, the CDR3 is TGTGCCAGCAGCTACCTCGGGGAGCAGTACTTC.

This chain joins TRBV19 and TRBJ2-7; D is possibly TRBD2 (7 bases). The CDR3 loop spans 16 amino acids. Germline loops: CDR1 LNHDA, CDR2 SQIVND (reference sequence). V was cut by 5 bases and J by 3 bases, with 20 bases left in between. In nucleotides, the CDR3 is TGTGCCAGTAGTTCCCCCGCGTGGGGGGGCGGCTACGAGCAGTACTTC. Translated, it gives CASSSPAWGGGYEQYF.

The chain combines TRBV5-1 with TRBJ2-2; 8 nucleotides align to TRBD1. This CDR3 is 16 amino acids long. In germline, CDR1 is SGHRS, CDR2 YFSETQ. V shed 0 bases, J shed 7 bases, and the junction held 8 bases outside the gene matches. The chain's CDR3 is CASSLDIPGGNGELFF. Here the CDR3 DNA reads TGCGCCAGCAGCTTGGATATACCAGGGGGCAACGGGGAGCTGTTTTTT.

V gene TRBV28 combines with J gene TRBJ1-6; tentatively, D is TRBD1 (5 bases). The CDR3 loop spans 16 amino acids. Germline V CDR1 and CDR2: MDHEN, SYDVKM. Trimming took off 4 bases at V and 0 bases at J, with 10 bases between the two ends. The CDR3 loop is CASSSRGSSYNSPLHF. CDR3 nucleotide sequence: TGTGCCAGCAGTTCTAGGGGCAGCTCCTATAATTCACCCCTCCACTTT.

The chain has TRBV7-9 and TRBJ1-4; no reliable D call. Trimming took 4 bases from V and 1 from J, leaving 4 bases between them. CDR1 and CDR2 from the germline V gene are SEHNR and FQNEAQ (reference sequence). CDR3 size: 13 residues. The CDR3 loop is CASSSGTNEKLFF. The CDR3 nucleotides are TGTGCCAGCAGCTCAGGAACTAATGAAAAACTGTTTTTT.

The chain carries TRBV5-6 and TRBJ1-1, with unresolved D. This CDR3 comprises 14 residues. V lost 4 bases and J 3 bases, leaving 13 bases between the germline ends. Germline V CDR1 and CDR2: SGHDT, YYEEEE. The CDR3 DNA sequence: TGTGCCAGCAGCCCACTTAACAGAGACACTGAAGCTTTCTTT. Translated: CASSPLNRDTEAFF.

The chain couples TRBV3-1 (or the pseudogene TRBV3-2) to TRBJ1-2; D is undetermined. This CDR3 contains 12 residues. CDR1 and CDR2 from the germline V gene are LGHDT and YNNKEL (reference sequence). The ends were cut back, 8 bases at V and 8 bases at J, with 15 bases in the middle. The CDR3 spells CASSPDSRGYTF. As DNA, the CDR3 is TGTGCCAGCTCACCGGACTCTCGAGGCTACACCTTC.

The chain links TRBV24-1 to TRBJ1-1; D is unclear. The CDR3 loop spans 13 amino acids. With 6 bases removed from V and 0 bases from J, the gap between germline ends came to 7 bases. The germline gives CDR1 KGHDR, CDR2 SFDVKD. The CDR3 protein is CATSRGMNTEAFF. CDR3 nucleotide sequence: TGTGCCACCAGTCGGGGAATGAACACTGAAGCTTTCTTT.

The table lists this clone with a count of one. The CDR3 DNA follows: TGTGCCAGTAGCGTTCCGACAGGCAACGAGCAGTACTTC. Translated: CASSVPTGNEQYF. The V and J genes are TRBV19 and TRBJ2-7; tentative D call: TRBD1 (6 bases). The CDR3 covers 13 residues. Deletions cut 6 bases from V and 5 bases from J, with 14 bases between. Looked up from germline, CDR1 is LNHDA and CDR2 is SQIVND (reference sequence).